One and the same sample provided the 18 T cell receptor beta chains below, sequenced in a study of cytomegalovirus exposure and HLA in healthy donors. Here immunoSEQ multiplex PCR was the method, and the copy in TCRdb shows in-frame clones only, minus some. The sample has some 150,000 clones; less than 90% are singletons. Sequenced sample: PBMCs. These receptors all stem from a woman aged 18-29 years in good health and CMV-seropositive.

The chain has TRBV5-1 and TRBJ2-1, with 11 bases aligning to TRBD2. The ends lost 4 bases at V and 4 bases at J; junction bases unmatched: 10. Per germline, CDR1 SGHRS and CDR2 YFSETQ. This CDR3 is 17 amino acids long. CDR3 coding DNA: TGCGCCAGCAGCCGTGAACGCGGGACTAGCGGATACAATGAGCAGTTCTTC. Translated, it gives CASSRERGTSGYNEQFF.

The chain couples TRBV6-5 to TRBJ2-5; 10 bases map to TRBD2. The ends lost 2 bases at V and 4 bases at J; junction bases unmatched: 7. Germline V gene lookup returns CDR1 MNHEY and CDR2 SVGAGI. The CDR3 covers 16 residues. The CDR3 region has the DNA TGTGCCAGCAGTTACGGGCTAGCGGGAGTCAGAGAGACCCAGTACTTC. It yields the protein CASSYGLAGVRETQYF.

The table lists this clone with a count of one. The V gene is TRBV7-9, the J gene TRBJ2-1, with D unresolved. The CDR3 has 13 amino acids. Trimming stripped 8 bases from V and 5 bases from J, with 13 bases between. Germline-derived CDR1 and CDR2 are SEHNR and FQNEAQ (reference sequence). This CDR3 reads CASSRVSNNEQFF. The CDR3 DNA sequence: TGTGCCAGCTCCCGGGTCAGTAACAATGAGCAGTTCTTC.

CDR3 nucleotides: TGTGCCAGCAGTCACTTAACGGGGGGACAGGGCACAGATACGCAGTATTTT. Its protein product is CASSHLTGGQGTDTQYF. This chain joins TRBV7-9 and TRBJ2-3; TRBD1 is a possible D gene (8 bases). The CDR3 runs to 17 residues. Germline V gene data show CDR1 as SEHNR and CDR2 as FQNEAQ (reference sequence). Trimming took 6 bases from V and 1 from J, leaving 20 bases between them.

The chain joins TRBV14 to TRBJ2-7; 9 positions agree with TRBD2. Germline loops: CDR1 SGHDN, CDR2 FVKESK. With V trimmed by 4 bases and J by 3 bases, 7 bases remained unmatched. This CDR3 has 15 residues. CDR3 nucleotides: TGTGCCAGCAGCCGGATACTAGCGGGTAGCTACGAGCAGTACTTC. Translation gives CASSRILAGSYEQYF.

CDR3 in amino acids: CASSLAGGWVNTEAFF. The CDR3 region has the DNA TGCGCCAGCAGCTTGGCGGGGGGCTGGGTGAACACTGAAGCTTTCTTT. This chain uses TRBV5-1 with TRBJ1-1; D may be TRBD1 (6 bases). CDR1 SGHRS and CDR2 YFSETQ come from the germline V gene. V was shortened by 0 bases and J by 0 bases, with 12 bases between the two germline ends. CDR3 length: 16 residues.

The chain joins TRBV27 to TRBJ2-7, with 8 positions matching TRBD1. The CDR3 spans 16 residues. Germline CDR1 reads MNHEY; CDR2 reads SMNVEV (reference sequence). V was clipped by 4 bases and J by 3 bases; unmatched bases: 11. The CDR3 is CASSSRTGLRGYEQYF. In nucleotides, the CDR3 is TGTGCCAGCAGTTCACGGACAGGGCTGAGGGGCTACGAGCAGTACTTC.

This chain links TRBV4-3 with TRBJ2-3, with D perhaps TRBD2 (6 bases). CDR3 size: 16 residues. Germline V gene lookup returns CDR1 LGHNA and CDR2 YSLEER. Trimming took off 0 bases at V and 2 bases at J, with 12 bases between the two ends. CDR3 sequence (DNA): TGCGCCAGCAGCCAAGATAGGTCGGGAGCCACAGATACGCAGTATTTT. Translated: CASSQDRSGATDTQYF.

The chain recombines TRBV2 with TRBJ2-5; tentatively, D is TRBD1 (5 bases). The CDR3 spans 13 residues. Germline V gene lookup returns CDR1 SNHLY and CDR2 FYNNEI. V lost 4 bases, J lost 5 bases, and 11 bases lay in between. This CDR3 is CASSVQGTETQYF. The CDR3 DNA reads TGTGCCAGCAGTGTGCAGGGAACCGAGACCCAGTACTTC.

The chain links TRBV27 to TRBJ2-5; no firm D call. With 0 bases removed from V and 2 bases from J, the gap between germline ends came to 7 bases. The CDR3 is 14 amino acids. CDR1 and CDR2 from the germline V gene are MNHEY and SMNVEV (reference sequence). CDR3 nucleotide sequence: TGTGCCAGCAGTTTATCCCCCTTACAAGAGACCCAGTACTTC. The encoded protein is CASSLSPLQETQYF.

This chain connects TRBV6-6 to TRBJ2-5; TRBD2 matches 11 bases. The junction had 5 bases not matched to a gene; V was cut back by 3 bases and J by 5 bases. The CDR3 loop spans 15 amino acids. CDR1 is MNHNY and CDR2 is SVGAGI in the germline V gene (reference sequence). The CDR3, as DNA: TGTGCCAGCAGTTATACTAGCGGGAGCGGTGAGACCCAGTACTTC. Protein product: CASSYTSGSGETQYF.

The chain recombines TRBV7-9 with TRBJ2-1; TRBD1 aligns across 7 bases. Germline V gene sequence: CDR1 SEHNR, CDR2 FQNEAQ (reference sequence). The CDR3 extends over 15 amino acids. V lost 4 bases to trimming and J lost 7 bases; unmatched junction nucleotides: 10. CDR3 sequence reads: CASSSRDSAANEQFF. The CDR3 DNA reads as TGTGCCAGCAGCTCCCGGGACAGCGCCGCGAATGAGCAGTTCTTC.

V gene TRBV6-5 combines with J gene TRBJ1-1; 10 positions agree with TRBD1. Trimming at V came to 6 bases and at J to 6 bases, leaving 4 bases not matched to a gene. Germline CDR1 reads MNHEY; CDR2 reads SVGAGI. The CDR3 has 13 residues. CDR3 loop: CASRRTGGAEAFF. The CDR3, as DNA: TGTGCCAGCAGGAGGACAGGGGGGGCTGAAGCTTTCTTT.

The V and J genes are TRBV6-6 and TRBJ1-2, with 10 positions matching TRBD1. Trimming removed 6 bases from V and 6 bases from J; junction bases left unmatched: 7. Germline CDR1 and CDR2: MNHNY and SVGAGI (reference sequence). CDR3 length: 14 residues. The DNA of the CDR3 is TGTGCCAGCAGCAACGGACAGGGGGTTCATGGCTACACCTTC. Protein product: CASSNGQGVHGYTF.

The chain employs TRBV19 and TRBJ1-1, with D possibly TRBD1 on 5 matching bases. The CDR3 has 17 residues. Germline values: CDR1 LNHDA, CDR2 SQIVND (reference sequence). Trimming shortened V by 5 bases and J by 1 base, and 20 bases separated the two germline ends. The chain's CDR3 is CASSSSTDLRQNTEAFF. The CDR3 DNA reads as TGTGCCAGTAGTTCATCGACAGACCTACGCCAGAACACTGAAGCTTTCTTT.

The genes are TRBV30 and TRBJ1-1, with D perhaps matching TRBD1 (6 bases). The CDR3 sequence is 14 residues long. Trimming pared 0 bases from V and 0 bases from J, leaving 8 bases between. Per the germline V gene, CDR1 is GTSNPN and CDR2 is SVGIG (reference sequence). The CDR3, as DNA: TGTGCCTGGAGTGTACAGGGACTGAACACTGAAGCTTTCTTT. Translation gives CAWSVQGLNTEAFF. Based on the CDR3 plus reference TRBV30 and TRBJ1-1, the full variable domain is SQTIHQWPATLVQPVGSPLSLECTVEGTSNPNLYWYRQAAGRGLQLLFYSVGIGQISSEVPQNLSASRPQDRQFILSSKKLLLSDSGFYLCAWSVQGLNTEAFFGQGTRLTVV.

This chain joins TRBV9 and TRBJ1-2; 12 bases map to TRBD1. Germline values: CDR1 SGDLS, CDR2 YYNGEE. The CDR3 totals 13 residues. J gave up 8 bases and V 3 bases, and 2 bases lay outside the gene matches. CDR3 bases: TGTGCCAGCAGCGCGGGACAGGGGGCCGGCTACACCTTC. Amino acid sequence: CASSAGQGAGYTF.

V gene TRBV6-1 combines with J gene TRBJ2-5; D is perhaps TRBD2 (5 bases). Germline V gene lookup returns CDR1 MNHNS and CDR2 SASEGT. Trimming removed 9 bases at V and 2 bases at J, with 13 bases between. The CDR3 contains 13 residues. The chain's CDR3 is CASTLDLQETQYF. CDR3 bases: TGTGCCAGTACACTGGACTTGCAAGAGACCCAGTACTTC.